Reported below is one T cell receptor (beta chain). Its target is unknown. The sample comes from a study of monozygotic twins with inflammatory bowel disease. Study-wide findings and caveats: Healthy twins shared more clonotypes with others than IBD patients, most markedly active ones.

With the 5' RACE reads reprocessed, TCRdb shows one record per CDR3 protein and no DNA. The data include about 330,000 distinct CDR3 sequences; the top ten clones carry around 2%. Input material: blood. The receptor's source is a human donor with ulcerative colitis or Crohn's disease, or a healthy co-twin of an affected twin (not recorded which).

The CDR3 here is CASSFDRGKVDSSYEQYF. The chain combines TRBV5-1 with TRBJ2-7; the TCRdb call, TRBD1, lacks DNA for checking. There are 18 residues in the CDR3. Per germline, CDR1 SGHRS and CDR2 YFSETQ.